Below are 20 T cell receptor beta chains sequenced from a single sample in a study of cytomegalovirus exposure and HLA in healthy donors. Both 60 Vbeta primers and 13 Jbeta primers went into the PCR. Repertoires were generated with immunoSEQ multiplex PCR, while TCRdb's copy carries only in-frame clones and drops some. The table includes 100,000 or so clones, 82% detected once. The material sequenced was PBMCs. The receptors stem from a man under 40 in good health and CMV-seropositive.

V and J are TRBV6-1 and TRBJ2-1; 15 positions agree with TRBD2. The CDR3 contains 18 residues. Looked up from germline, CDR1 is MNHNS and CDR2 is SASEGT. Losses at the gene ends were 4 bases for V and 0 bases for J; bases not matched to a gene: 4. The CDR3 DNA is TGTGCCAGCAGTGGAGGGACTAGCGGGAGGAGCTCCTACAATGAGCAGTTCTTC. Its translation: CASSGGTSGRSSYNEQFF.

This chain joins TRBV21-1 and TRBJ1-3; TRBD1 is the table's D call and was not checked against the DNA. TRBV21-1 is termed a pseudogene. This CDR3 comprises 15 residues. CDR3 in amino acids: CASSKAPDRGNTIYF. In DNA form, the CDR3 reads TGTGCCAGCAGCAAAGCCCCGGACAGGGGAAACACCATATATTTT.

The V and J genes are TRBV6-1 and TRBJ1-2, with a weak D call TRBD1 (6 bases). Germline V gene data show CDR1 as MNHNS and CDR2 as SASEGT. CDR3 length: 13 amino acids. Trimming left V 4 bases short and J 4 bases short, with 10 bases between. This chain's CDR3 is CASSVDRSYGYTF. The CDR3 bases are TGTGCCAGCAGTGTTGACAGGTCCTATGGCTACACCTTC.

The rearrangement uses TRBV6-4 and TRBJ2-3; 7 bases line up with TRBD1. CDR1 MRHNA and CDR2 SNTAGT come from the germline V gene. The CDR3 has 15 residues. The V segment lost 5 bases and the J segment 0 bases; nucleotides outside the gene matches: 5. The CDR3 region has the DNA TGTGCCAGCAGTCACGGACAGGACAGCACAGATACGCAGTATTTT. Its translation is CASSHGQDSTDTQYF.

This chain connects TRBV6-5 to TRBJ2-5; D perhaps matches TRBD2 (6 bases). This CDR3 is 15 amino acids long. Germline CDR1 and CDR2: MNHEY and SVGAGI. V lost 5 bases and J lost 0, with 13 bases in between. CDR3 region: CASSPDYSYQETQYF. The CDR3, as DNA: TGTGCCAGCAGTCCGGACTACTCGTACCAAGAGACCCAGTACTTC.

The chain couples TRBV4-1 to TRBJ2-1, with TRBD1 identical over 12 bases. This CDR3 has 17 amino acids. V lost 4 bases and J lost 5; bases outside the gene matches: 9. The germline V gene has CDR1 MGHRA and CDR2 YSYEKL. In nucleotides, the CDR3 is TGCGCCAGCAGCCGAATACCGGGACAGGGGGCGAACAATGAGCAGTTCTTC. Amino acids: CASSRIPGQGANNEQFF.

The chain uses TRBV7-2 and TRBJ1-1; D is unresolved. Germline values: CDR1 SGHTA, CDR2 FQGNSA. Deletions cut 3 bases from V and 2 bases from J, with 10 bases between. The length of the CDR3 is 14 residues. CDR3 residues: CASSLLALNTEAFF. The CDR3 DNA follows: TGTGCCAGCAGCTTGTTAGCGCTCAACACTGAAGCTTTCTTT.

V usage is TRBV6-5 and J usage is TRBJ1-2; D is perhaps TRBD1 (6 bases). Germline CDR1 is MNHEY and CDR2 is SVGAGI. The CDR3 extends over 14 amino acids. The germline V and J ends were trimmed by 0 bases and 8 bases, with 13 bases remaining between them. CDR3 amino acids: CASSYSRDKQGYTF. CDR3 bases: TGTGCCAGCAGTTACTCCCGGGACAAACAGGGCTACACCTTC.

This chain joins TRBV7-9 and TRBJ2-7; 12 nucleotides match TRBD2. The CDR3 sequence is 16 residues long. Germline CDR1 and CDR2: SEHNR and FQNEAQ (reference sequence). Trimming at V came to 5 bases and at J to 4 bases, leaving 9 bases not matched to a gene. The CDR3 nucleotides read TGTGCCAGCAGCCGATGGACTAGCGGGACAGAATACGAGCAGTACTTC. This sequence encodes CASSRWTSGTEYEQYF.

V usage is TRBV11-3 and J usage is TRBJ2-1; 11 bases are shared with TRBD1. The CDR3 contains 15 residues. J gave up 3 bases and V 5 bases, and 3 bases lay outside the gene matches. Germline V CDR1 and CDR2: SGHNT, YENEEA. The DNA of the CDR3 is TGTGCCAGCAGCCCCGGGACAGGGGGCTACAATGAGCAGTTCTTC. Encoded protein: CASSPGTGGYNEQFF.

Turning to this clone: The junction differs from germline at one of its ends, possibly a read error. The chain has TRBV5-4 and TRBJ1-2; 10 nucleotides match TRBD1. The CDR3 loop spans 16 amino acids. CDR1 and CDR2 from the germline V gene are SGHNT and YYREEE (reference sequence). DNA for the CDR3: TGTGCCAGCACCTTGTTTTCCGGGACAGGGGTCGATGGCTACACCTTC. Protein product: CASTLFSGTGVDGYTF.

V is TRBV7-9 and J is TRBJ1-2, with D unresolved. CDR3 length equals 12 residues. CDR1 SEHNR and CDR2 FQNEAQ come from the germline V gene (reference sequence). The V and J ends lost 1 base and 6 bases respectively, with 6 bases between them. Here the CDR3 reads CASSLGSDGYTF. As DNA, the CDR3 is TGTGCCAGCAGCTTAGGGTCGGATGGCTACACCTTC.

The chain has TRBV30 and TRBJ1-5; perhaps TRBD1 as D (5 bases). This CDR3 has 14 amino acids. Trimming stripped 3 bases from V and 11 bases from J, with 20 bases between. CDR1 is GTSNPN, CDR2 SVGIG, per germline (reference sequence). The CDR3 here is CAWSAGTSSGTQHF. The CDR3 DNA reads TGTGCCTGGAGCGCCGGGACTTCAAGTGGGACCCAGCATTTT. Variable domain in full (rest from reference TRBV30 and TRBJ1-5): SQTIHQWPATLVQPVGSPLSLECTVEGTSNPNLYWYRQAAGRGLQLLFYSVGIGQISSEVPQNLSASRPQDRQFILSSKKLLLSDSGFYLCAWSAGTSSGTQHFGDGTRLSIL.

This rearrangement joins TRBV5-1 to TRBJ1-2, with 7 nucleotides matching TRBD1. The CDR3 loop spans 16 amino acids. Trimming at V came to 1 base and at J to 4 bases, leaving 10 bases not matched to a gene. CDR1 and CDR2 (germline): SGHRS, YFSETQ. The CDR3 DNA sequence: TGCGCCAGCAGCTTGATAAGGCAGGGGGAGGCCTATGGCTACACCTTC. It specifies CASSLIRQGEAYGYTF.

This clone was found a few times. The chain has TRBV10-1 and TRBJ2-4, with 7 positions matching TRBD1. V shed 6 bases, J shed 4 bases, and the junction held 12 bases outside the gene matches. The CDR3 consists of 16 residues. The V gene's germline CDR1 is WNHNN and CDR2 SYGVQD (reference sequence). CDR3 sequence (DNA): TGCGCCAGCAGCACGGAAAGTGACAGGGAGAAAAACATTCAGTACTTC. Its protein product is CASSTESDREKNIQYF.

The chain recombines TRBV28 with TRBJ1-5; the D gene is possibly TRBD1 (6 bases). V dropped 8 bases and J dropped 2 bases, with 19 bases sitting between them. Germline lookup yields CDR1 MDHEN and CDR2 SYDVKM. This CDR3 comprises 16 residues. Here the CDR3 reads CASGRVGAMGNQPQHF. DNA of the CDR3: TGTGCCAGCGGACGGGTGGGGGCGATGGGCAATCAGCCCCAGCATTTT.

CDR3 sequence: CASSLGLAGSTDTQYF. In DNA form, the CDR3 reads TGTGCCAGCAGCTTAGGGCTAGCGGGTAGCACAGATACGCAGTATTTT. The chain is built from TRBV7-8 and TRBJ2-3, with 8 nucleotides matching TRBD2. V shed 1 base and J 0 bases; nucleotides not matched to a gene: 3. The CDR3 length is 16 residues. CDR1 SGHVS and CDR2 FQNEAQ come from the germline V gene.

The V and J genes are TRBV27 and TRBJ1-6; D is ambiguous. Trimming left V 0 bases short and J 6 bases short, with 9 bases between. The CDR3 has 15 amino acids. From germline, CDR1 is MNHEY and CDR2 SMNVEV (reference sequence). DNA of the CDR3: TGTGCCAGCAGTTTATCGAGGCAGATTAATTCACCCCTCCACTTT. Residues: CASSLSRQINSPLHF.

The chain joins TRBV28 to TRBJ2-7; 12 bases agree with TRBD1. The CDR3 length is 15 residues. Per germline, CDR1 MDHEN and CDR2 SYDVKM. Trimming removed 4 bases from V and 5 bases from J; junction bases left unmatched: 6. For the CDR3, the DNA is TGTGCCAGCAGTTCCGTCGGGACAGGGGGCGACGAGCAGTACTTC. The encoded protein is CASSSVGTGGDEQYF.

The chain links TRBV2 to TRBJ2-3, with 11 positions matching TRBD2. This CDR3 is built from 14 residues. CDR1 SNHLY and CDR2 FYNNEI come from the germline V gene. The CDR3 DNA reads TGTGTCGGGGCCTCTAGCGGGAGGACAGATACGCAGTATTTT. Translating it yields CVGASSGRTDTQYF.